This section outlines one T cell receptor beta chain sequence together with its context. These data belong to a study of blood T cell repertoires in COVID-19. The wider study: Sites in the United States, Italy and Spain provided acute and convalescent COVID-19 samples. Sample material is recorded as cDNA or gDNA derived from T cells, B-cell-depleted T cells, or PBMCs.

Per germline, CDR1 SQVTM and CDR2 ANQGSEA. This CDR3 contains 11 residues. The V and J ends lost 6 bases and 7 bases, in that order; junction bases with no gene match: 5. In the original processing: The assay estimated nucleated cells by amplifying reference gene primers. Here immunoSEQ multiplex PCR was the method, and the copy in TCRdb shows in-frame clones only, minus some. The V and J calls and clone size were taken over from that table, and D and trimming were inferred from the DNA. In the table there are approximately 90,000 clones, around 89% of which are singletons. Sequencing was done on a sample of peripheral blood. This clonotype originated in a man in his forties or fifties with acute or convalescent COVID-19. The V gene is TRBV29-1, the J gene TRBJ1-2, with 7 bases that match TRBD1. CDR3 coding DNA: TGCAGCGTCCAACAGGGGAGTGGCTACACCTTC. Protein sequence: CSVQQGSGYTF.